These T cell receptor beta chains were read from a single sample in a study of shared clonotypes between healthy human individuals. Sequenced by immunoSEQ multiplex PCR; TCRdb stores in-frame clones only, minus some. The sample lists fewer than 1 million clones; approximately 96% were seen once. Source material: naive CD8+ T cells sorted from blood. The receptor set was obtained from a man aged 25 to 40 in good health. The CDR3 runs from the conserved cysteine through the conserved F or W. The order of the fields is J gene, D gene, V gene, CDR3 length, clone size, CDR3 protein. The D gene is left open where the match is weak. Part of the rows lack a size; the others show once, few, many or a class for expanded clones.

TRBJ2-7 | . | TRBV28 | 13 | . | CASSLSGLREQYF
TRBJ2-4 | . | TRBV10-2 | 14 | . | CASSPDIAKNIQYF
TRBJ2-7 | . | TRBV29-1 | 12 | . | CSVIADSYEQYF
TRBJ2-1 | . | TRBV4-3 | 17 | . | CASSQEVAGTSYNEQFF
TRBJ2-5 | . | TRBV20-1 | 11 | . | CSARPDGTQYF
TRBJ2-7 | . | TRBV9 | 16 | . | CASSPTPAGSSYEQYF
TRBJ1-2 | . | TRBV5-3 | 14 | . | CARSLLQGMYGYTF
TRBJ1-2 | . | TRBV29-1 | 16 | . | CSVEDPQGRGNYGYTF
TRBJ2-6 | . | TRBV7-9 | 17 | . | CASLRTAPFSGANVLTF
TRBJ1-5 | . | TRBV5-1 | 15 | . | CASSLNGLGDQPQHF
TRBJ2-7 | TRBD2 | TRBV7-2 | 17 | . | CASSLGNPREGTYEQYF
TRBJ2-2 | . | TRBV2 | 16 | . | CASSDKVGRAGGELFF
TRBJ1-5 | . | TRBV5-8 | 11 | . | CASSPSWPQHF
TRBJ2-7 | . | TRBV19 | 14 | . | CASSIGSTSYEQYF
TRBJ2-1 | TRBD2 | TRBV30 | 15 | once | CAWSLGFGGNNEQFF
TRBJ2-6 | . | TRBV11-2 | 15 | few | CASSFPFSGANVLTF
TRBJ2-7 | . | TRBV28 | 12 | . | CASSFNTYEQYF
TRBJ2-1 | . | TRBV27 | 12 | . | CASSFGGSEQFF
TRBJ1-1 | . | TRBV25-1 | 13 | once | CASLGNLNTEAFF
TRBJ2-5 | TRBD1 | TRBV7-8 | 16 | . | CASSPFRTGREETQYF
TRBJ2-3 | . | TRBV9 | 17 | . | CASSPSTTGTSTDTQYF
TRBJ1-5 | . | TRBV28 | 15 | . | CASSPQGLSNQPQHF
TRBJ2-7 | . | TRBV27 | 14 | . | CASSPSRSSYEQYF
TRBJ2-4 | . | TRBV4-1 | 15 | . | CASSQEEWQGYIQYF
TRBJ2-7 | TRBD2 | TRBV29-1 | 13 | . | CSVDGGSRYEQYF
TRBJ2-1 | TRBD2 | TRBV4-3 | 16 | . | CASRTILAGGQNEQFF
TRBJ2-1 | TRBD2 | TRBV4-3 | 15 | . | CASGYLAEQYNEQFF
TRBJ2-3 | TRBD2 | TRBV28 | 16 | . | CASSFGLAGGTDTQYF
TRBJ2-1 | TRBD1 | TRBV18 | 15 | . | CASSPPDRGLSEQFF
TRBJ2-1 | . | TRBV19 | 14 | . | CASSVQSSYNEQFF
TRBJ1-2 | . | TRBV7-2 | 15 | . | CASSLNQGVVDGYTF
TRBJ1-4 | . | TRBV10-3 | 13 | . | CAIAGGVSEKLFF
TRBJ2-1 | TRBD1 | TRBV7-8 | 16 | . | CASSLFRDRGYNEQFF
TRBJ2-7 | . | TRBV7-9 | 12 | . | CASSLGWSEQYF
TRBJ2-7 | . | TRBV5-1 | 15 | . | CASSLSGDSHLEQYF
TRBJ2-7 | TRBD2 | TRBV28 | 14 | . | CASRSAGGPYEQYF
TRBJ1-2 | TRBD1 | TRBV27 | 12 | . | CASGTGGGGYTF
TRBJ1-5 | . | TRBV28 | 13 | . | CASSYRLDQPQHF
TRBJ2-7 | . | TRBV6-1 | 15 | . | CASSEFWQSSYEQYF
TRBJ1-5 | TRBD1 | TRBV4-1 | 17 | . | CASSQDFQTGINQPQHF
TRBJ2-3 | TRBD1 | TRBV11-2 | 17 | . | CASSLGFTGQGADTQYF
TRBJ2-1 | TRBD2 | TRBV10-1 | 16 | . | CASSESRTSGFNEQFF
TRBJ2-1 | . | TRBV9 | 14 | . | CASSVESSYNEQFF
TRBJ1-1 | . | TRBV7-9 | 16 | . | CASSLGPRFTDTEAFF
TRBJ2-3 | . | TRBV2 | 13 | . | CASPRASQDTQYF
TRBJ2-3 | TRBD2 | TRBV5-1 | 15 | . | CASSAGTSGSKTQYF
TRBJ2-2 | TRBD2 | TRBV28 | 18 | . | CASSRRKAGEYTSGELFF
TRBJ2-3 | TRBD1 | TRBV5-1 | 15 | . | CASSQTDRGTDTQYF
TRBJ1-5 | . | TRBV4-1 | 15 | . | CARASVAGNNQPQHF
TRBJ2-7 | TRBD1 | TRBV5-1 | 14 | once | CASSWGTASYEQYF
TRBJ2-2 | . | TRBV4-1 | 15 | . | CASSQSRTEGGELFF
TRBJ2-7 | TRBD2 | TRBV15 | 17 | . | CATSSIPGLVNVYEQYF
TRBJ2-2 | . | TRBV5-1 | 15 | . | CASSGGHQNTGELFF
TRBJ2-7 | . | TRBV5-1 | 13 | . | CASSGHGTYEQYF
TRBJ2-1 | . | TRBV19 | 14 | . | CASSITPSYNEQFF